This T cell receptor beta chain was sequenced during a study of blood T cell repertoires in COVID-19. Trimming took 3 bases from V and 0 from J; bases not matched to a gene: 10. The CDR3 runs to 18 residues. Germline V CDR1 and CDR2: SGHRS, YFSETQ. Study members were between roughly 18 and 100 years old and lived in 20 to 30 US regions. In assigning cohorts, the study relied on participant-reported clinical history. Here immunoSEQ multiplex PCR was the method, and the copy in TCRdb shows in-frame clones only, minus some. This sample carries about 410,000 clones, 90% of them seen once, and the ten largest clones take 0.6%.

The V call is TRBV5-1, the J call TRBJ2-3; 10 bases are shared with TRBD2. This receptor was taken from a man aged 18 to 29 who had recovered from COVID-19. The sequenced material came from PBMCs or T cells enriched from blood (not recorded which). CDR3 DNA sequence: TGCGCCAGCAGCTCCCGTTCCACTAGCGGGGTCAGCACAGATACGCAGTATTTT. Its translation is CASSSRSTSGVSTDTQYF.